Listed below are T cell receptor beta chains from one sample, sequenced in a study of OX40 agonist ivuxolimab in advanced cancers. Profiled with immunoSEQ multiplex PCR; TCRdb holds only in-frame clones, not every one. The data show 25,000 or so clones, roughly 84% seen once. The source was CD4+ or CD8+ T cells sorted from blood, collected in a trial of the OX40 agonist ivuxolimab. All receptors come from an adult with an advanced solid tumor such as melanoma, head and neck, liver or kidney cancer. Both conserved end residues are part of each CDR3. D genes are given only for firm matches.

TRBV9	-	TRBJ1-5	CASSVEAGSNQPQHF
TRBV29-1	-	TRBJ1-2	CSVDRIQHGYTF
TRBV7-6	-	TRBJ1-3	CASSLVGELGNTIYF
TRBV15	-	TRBJ2-7	CATSRDLSVSYEQYF
TRBV10-3	TRBD1	TRBJ1-2	CAITGEDRAVGYTF
TRBV4-1	-	TRBJ2-7	CASSQGGGPYEQYF
TRBV9	-	TRBJ2-2	CASSRGHGGELFF
TRBV19	-	TRBJ2-3	CASSMGTSPLDTQYF
TRBV7-9	-	TRBJ1-2	CASSPQGTANYGYTF
TRBV4-1	TRBD2	TRBJ2-7	CASSPSRGSEQYF
TRBV4-3	-	TRBJ2-1	CASSPRSSSYNEQFF
TRBV4-1	-	TRBJ1-1	CASRWSSARNTEAFF
TRBV11-2	TRBD2	TRBJ2-3	CASSLDLISGGVTDTQYF
TRBV9	-	TRBJ2-7	CASSVGVGVQYF
TRBV6-6	TRBD1	TRBJ1-1	CATSYRGGTGGEEAFF
TRBV5-6	-	TRBJ1-2	CASSFTGTSILYQYGYTF
TRBV7-6	-	TRBJ2-7	CASSLGTYEQYF
TRBV5-4	-	TRBJ1-3	CASSATIQASGNTIYF
TRBV9	-	TRBJ1-4	CASSVAGAPNEKLFF
TRBV2	TRBD2	-	CASSRALAGNYEQYF
TRBV13	TRBD1	TRBJ2-2	CASEDRTNTGELFF
TRBV7-2	-	TRBJ2-2	CASSTSGPAGELFF
TRBV15	TRBD2	TRBJ2-1	CATFSGDHNEQFF
TRBV6-6	-	TRBJ2-7	CASSYGLLPDEQYF
TRBV19	TRBD1	TRBJ1-1	CASRGTGLGEAFF
TRBV6-5	TRBD2	TRBJ2-1	CASSYLGGINEQFF
TRBV2	TRBD1	TRBJ1-5	CASSSGQGNQPQHF
TRBV4-3	TRBD2	TRBJ2-3	CASSGGGTDTQYF
TRBV10-3	-	TRBJ2-3	CAIQGPSGDTQYF
TRBV6-5	-	TRBJ2-4	CASSYGGGLGDIQYF